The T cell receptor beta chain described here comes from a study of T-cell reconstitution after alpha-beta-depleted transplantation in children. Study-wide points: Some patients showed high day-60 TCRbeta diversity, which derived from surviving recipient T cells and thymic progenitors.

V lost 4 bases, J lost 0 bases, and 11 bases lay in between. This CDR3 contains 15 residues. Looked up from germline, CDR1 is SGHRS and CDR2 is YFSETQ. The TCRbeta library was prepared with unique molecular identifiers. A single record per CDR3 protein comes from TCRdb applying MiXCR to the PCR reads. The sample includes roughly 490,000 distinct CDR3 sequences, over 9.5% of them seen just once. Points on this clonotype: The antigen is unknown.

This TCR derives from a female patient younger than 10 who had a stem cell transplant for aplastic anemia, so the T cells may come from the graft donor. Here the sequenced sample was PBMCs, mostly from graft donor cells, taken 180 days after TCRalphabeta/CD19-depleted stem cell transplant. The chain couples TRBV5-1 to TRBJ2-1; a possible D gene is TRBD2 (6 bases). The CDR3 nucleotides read TGCGCCAGCAGCACAAAAGCGGGCTCCTACAATGAGCAGTTCTTC. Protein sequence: CASSTKAGSYNEQFF.